Listed here are 13 T cell receptor beta chains from one sample, sequenced in a study of Ad26.COV2.S vaccination and SARS-CoV-2 variants. Profiling relied on immunoSEQ multiplex PCR, and the TCRdb table lists in-frame clones only, not all of them. The sample contains roughly 380,000 clones, approximately 90% of which appear only once. The material was peripheral blood, obtained after recovery from COVID-19. Receptors were obtained from a human donor who had recovered from COVID-19.

The chain couples TRBV10-3 to TRBJ2-7; D tentatively fits TRBD1 or TRBD2 (5 bases each). This CDR3 is 12 amino acids long. Trimming removed 4 bases from V and 9 bases from J, with 13 bases in between. The V gene's germline CDR1 is ENHRY and CDR2 SYGVKD. CDR3 nucleotide sequence: TGTGCCATCAGTGTCGGGACGGCAGGGCAGTACTTC. Its translation: CAISVGTAGQYF.

V and J are TRBV27 and TRBJ2-5, with 15 bases that match TRBD2. The CDR3 runs 16 residues. CDR1 is MNHEY, CDR2 SMNVEV, per germline (reference sequence). With V trimmed by 6 bases and J by 5 bases, 7 bases remained unmatched. The CDR3 DNA reads as TGTGCCAGCAGCCGGACTAGCGGGGGGGCCGTCGAGACCCAGTACTTC. Its protein is CASSRTSGGAVETQYF.

This clone occurred once. The sample holds other DNA sequences that translate to the same CDR3. The rearrangement uses TRBV5-1 and TRBJ1-2, with D possibly being TRBD1 (6 bases). Trimming took 0 bases from V and 4 from J, leaving 7 bases between them. Germline V lookup: CDR1 SGHRS, CDR2 YFSETQ. The CDR3 totals 13 residues. The DNA for the CDR3 is TGCGCCAGCAGCTTGGAAGGGGGCTATGGCTACACCTTC. Translating it yields CASSLEGGYGYTF. The whole variable domain, filled in from reference TRBV5-1 and TRBJ1-2, reads KAGVTQTPRYLIKTRGQQVTLSCSPISGHRSVSWYQQTPGQGLQFLFEYFSETQRNKGNFPGRFSGRQFSNSRSEMNVSTLELGDSALYLCASSLEGGYGYTFGSGTRLTVV.

This clone was seen just once. The DNA of the CDR3 is TGTGCCAGCGGCATGGAGGGGGGGCGGACTGAAGCTTTCTTT. Translating it yields CASGMEGGRTEAFF. The J gene is TRBJ1-1, the V gene TRBV7-9, with D tentatively TRBD1 (6 bases). Germline V lookup: CDR1 SEHNR, CDR2 FQNEAQ (reference sequence). Trimming shortened V by 8 bases and J by 5 bases, and 18 bases separated the two germline ends. CDR3 length equals 14 residues. The entire variable domain, with the rest obtained from reference TRBV7-9 and TRBJ1-1, is as follows: DTGVSQNPRHKITKRGQNVTFRCDPISEHNRLYWYRQTLGQGPEFLTYFQNEAQLEKSRLLSDRFSAERPKGSFSTLEIQRTEQGDSAMYLCASGMEGGRTEAFFGQGTRLTVV.

This clone was seen only once. The chain has TRBV5-8 and TRBJ1-6; D gene uncertain. Trimming removed 1 base at V and 6 bases at J, with 14 bases between. CDR1 and CDR2 (germline): SGHTS, YDEGEE. The length of the CDR3 is 16 residues. CDR3: CASSLKGLVGNSPLHF. In DNA, the CDR3 is TGTGCCAGCAGCTTGAAAGGCCTGGTCGGTAATTCACCCCTCCACTTT.

The rearrangement joins TRBV10-1 to TRBJ2-7; the D call may be TRBD1 or TRBD2 (5 bases each). CDR1 is WNHNN and CDR2 is SYGVQD in the germline V gene (reference sequence). The V end lost 2 bases, the J end lost 5 bases, and 13 bases lay between the germline ends. This CDR3 has 14 amino acids. This CDR3 reads CASSEGGGIDEQYF. DNA for the CDR3: TGCGCCAGCAGTGAGGGGGGTGGCATCGACGAGCAGTACTTC.

J is TRBJ1-2 and V is TRBV23-1; D may be TRBD1 (5 bases). TRBV23-1 belongs to the ORF category, with a function that is uncertain. The CDR3 extends over 13 amino acids. Trimming pared 0 bases from V and 8 bases from J, leaving 10 bases between. The CDR3 is CASSQSRAGGYTF. In DNA, the CDR3 is TGCGCCAGCAGTCAATCCAGGGCCGGGGGCTACACCTTC.

V and J are TRBV7-3 and TRBJ2-1, with D maybe TRBD2 (7 bases). The V end lost 5 bases, the J end lost 13 bases, and 18 bases lay between the germline ends. The CDR3 contains 13 residues. Germline V CDR1 and CDR2: SGHTA, FQGTGA. The CDR3 reads CASSLGGPGEQFF. The CDR3, as DNA: TGTGCCAGCAGCCTCGGGGGGCCGGGCGAACAGTTCTTC.

The rearrangement joins TRBV27 to TRBJ1-5; tentative D call: TRBD1 (5 bases). Germline loops: CDR1 MNHEY, CDR2 SMNVEV (reference sequence). The V gene lost 5 bases and the J gene lost 8 bases, with 19 bases spanning the gap. The CDR3 is 15 amino acids. The CDR3 is CASSPLQGLQKPQHF. The CDR3 DNA sequence: TGTGCCAGCAGTCCCCTCCAGGGTCTCCAAAAGCCCCAGCATTTT.

The chain combines TRBV11-2 with TRBJ1-2; 7 bases map to TRBD1. J was trimmed by 8 bases and V by 6 bases; bases with no gene match: 9. The CDR3 totals 13 residues. Germline-derived CDR1 and CDR2 are SGHAT and FQNNGV. In nucleotides, the CDR3 is TGTGCCAGCAGTTTTCGACAGGGTGGAGGCTACACCTTC. Translation: CASSFRQGGGYTF.

V and J are TRBV12-3 or TRBV12-4 and TRBJ1-1; no clear D. The CDR3 contains 12 residues. V was pared by 0 bases and J by 8 bases, with 7 bases between. CDR3 protein: CASSLAGKEAFF. For the CDR3, the DNA is TGTGCCAGCAGTTTAGCGGGGAAAGAAGCTTTCTTT.

The chain employs TRBV5-1 and TRBJ2-1, with D possibly matching TRBD1 (6 bases). Trimming left V 5 bases short and J 3 bases short, with 12 bases between. Per the germline V gene, CDR1 is SGHRS and CDR2 is YFSETQ. The CDR3 is 14 amino acids. CDR3 bases: TGCGCCAGCAGATACGGGACAAACTACAATGAGCAGTTCTTC. Its translation is CASRYGTNYNEQFF.

CDR3 protein: CASSLEDNSPLHF. The CDR3 DNA sequence: TGCGCCAGCAGCCTAGAAGATAATTCACCCCTCCACTTT. The V and J genes are TRBV4-1 and TRBJ1-6, with no clear D. Germline-derived CDR1 and CDR2 are MGHRA and YSYEKL. V lost 4 bases to trimming and J lost 5 bases, with 6 bases between them. There are 13 residues in the CDR3.